This T cell receptor (beta chain) stems from a study of metastatic and nonmetastatic thyroid tumors. No patient received treatment before thyroid surgery. TCRdb re-called the PCR reads through MiXCR. The sample lists about 69,000 clones; 14% were seen once. Points from the study as a whole: According to reports, the diversity of TCR beta was significantly higher in malignant thyroid tumors than in benign nodules, and this held in both blood and tumor samples.

This clone was detected many times. Its antigen is not known. This clonotype was obtained from a male donor with papillary thyroid cancer or a benign thyroid nodule (not recorded which). Some clones in this sample may be carry-over from other donors' samples. The sequencing input was blood.

The CDR3 sequence: CASSQDDGANTGELFF. The CDR3 nucleotides are TGTGCCAGCAGCCAAGACGACGGAGCGAACACCGGGGAGCTGTTTTTT. The V gene is TRBV3-1, the J gene TRBJ2-2; D is undetermined. Trimming removed 0 bases at V and 0 bases at J, with 8 bases between. CDR3 length equals 16 residues. Germline assignment: CDR1 LGHDT and CDR2 YNNKEL (reference sequence). The full variable domain, with the rest looked up from reference TRBV3-1 and TRBJ2-2, is DTAVSQTPKYLVTQMGNDKSIKCEQNLGHDTMYWYKQDSKKFLKIMFSYNNKELIINETVPNRFSPKSPDKAHLNLHINSLELGDSAVYFCASSQDDGANTGELFFGEGSRLTVL.